The following is a T cell receptor (beta chain) sequence with its context. This specimen belongs to a study of blood T cell repertoires in COVID-19. Study-wide context: Nucleic acid was either cDNA or gDNA, and it came from T cells, B-cell-depleted T cells, or PBMCs.

CDR3 length equals 12 residues. The germline CDR1 and CDR2 sequences are MDHEN and SYDVKM. With 4 bases removed from V and 4 bases from J, the gap between germline ends came to 7 bases. In the original analysis: Cell counts per sample came from amplifying reference gene primers. Libraries were prepared by immunoSEQ multiplex PCR; TCRdb keeps only in-frame clonotypes and omits some of them. The V and J calls and clone size were taken over from that table, and D and trimming were inferred from the DNA. The sample carries fewer than 350,000 clones, 70% to 90% recorded once. Material: peripheral blood. The TCR sequence derives from a woman aged 45-59 years with active or convalescent COVID-19. This chain connects TRBV28 to TRBJ1-2; no reliable D call. DNA for the CDR3: TGTGCCAGCAGTTATTCAGTCTATGGCTACACCTTC. Translating gives CASSYSVYGYTF.